One sample yielded the 32 T cell receptor beta chains listed below, sequenced in a study of CD8 T cells in Susac syndrome. An amount of RNA that ranged from 0.5 to 1 ug was reverse transcribed with random hexamers. TCRdb re-called the immunoSEQ multiplex PCR reads with MiXCR, one entry per CDR3 protein. The sample has roughly 200,000 distinct CDR3 sequences; about 94% are singletons. What was sequenced was CD4+ T cells from PBMCs. Receptors were obtained from a human donor with Susac syndrome.

This chain links TRBV7-9 with TRBJ2-4; D gene ambiguous. V lost 1 base to trimming and J lost 0 bases, with 4 bases between them. The CDR3 length is 14 residues. Germline V lookup: CDR1 SEHNR, CDR2 FQNEAQ (reference sequence). CDR3 sequence reads: CASSLDQAKNIQYF. CDR3 sequence (DNA): TGTGCCAGCAGCTTAGACCAAGCCAAAAACATTCAGTACTTC.

The chain couples TRBV29-1 to TRBJ2-1; 7 nucleotides agree with TRBD2. Germline CDR1 and CDR2: SQVTM and ANQGSEA. This CDR3 region has 13 residues. V was pared by 4 bases and J by 2 bases, with 2 bases of the junction left unmatched. CDR3 in amino acids: CSVGGRAYNEQFF. The CDR3 DNA follows: TGCAGCGTTGGTGGGAGGGCCTACAATGAGCAGTTCTTC.

The V and J genes are TRBV20-1 and TRBJ1-4; D might be TRBD1 (6 bases). V was clipped by 5 bases and J by 5 bases, with 12 bases between them. Per germline, CDR1 DFQATT and CDR2 SNEGSKA (reference sequence). This CDR3 region has 13 residues. The CDR3 DNA reads as TGCAGTGCTGGAAGGACAGTCAATGAAAAACTGTTTTTT. Translated, it gives CSAGRTVNEKLFF.

The V gene is TRBV12-3 or TRBV12-4, the J gene TRBJ1-4; D is unresolved. Trimming stripped 5 bases from V and 0 bases from J, with 7 bases between. The CDR3 totals 14 residues. The CDR3 DNA follows: TGTGCCAGCAGTCCGGAAACAACTAATGAAAAACTGTTTTTT. Translated, it gives CASSPETTNEKLFF.

The chain combines TRBV20-1 with TRBJ1-1, with D unresolved. Germline lookup yields CDR1 DFQATT and CDR2 SNEGSKA (reference sequence). Trimming took 0 bases from V and 6 from J, leaving 14 bases between them. The CDR3 has 14 residues. The CDR3 DNA sequence: TGCAGTGCTAGAGAGACCGGCCCGACCCCTGAAGCTTTCTTT. Amino acids: CSARETGPTPEAFF.

J is TRBJ1-2 and V is TRBV30, with D uncertain. Germline V gene sequence: CDR1 GTSNPN, CDR2 SVGIG (reference sequence). The CDR3 is 14 residues long. Trimming cost V 3 bases and J 4 bases, with 15 bases left between them. Written as DNA, the CDR3 is TGTGCCTGGAGCCCAGACTTGGGCCCCTATGGCTACACCTTC. Translation gives CAWSPDLGPYGYTF.

J is TRBJ1-1 and V is TRBV9; no firm D call. Germline V gene lookup returns CDR1 SGDLS and CDR2 YYNGEE. The ends were cut back, 0 bases at V and 0 bases at J, with 3 bases in the middle. This CDR3 is built from 13 residues. Here the CDR3 reads CASSVALNTEAFF. DNA for the CDR3: TGTGCCAGCAGCGTAGCCTTGAACACTGAAGCTTTCTTT.

The rearrangement uses TRBV19 and TRBJ1-5, with D possibly being TRBD1 (5 bases). V was clipped by 5 bases and J by 6 bases, with 11 bases between them. Germline V gene sequence: CDR1 LNHDA, CDR2 SQIVND (reference sequence). This CDR3 is built from 13 residues. This CDR3 reads CASSWQGSQPQHF. For the CDR3, the DNA is TGTGCCAGTAGTTGGCAGGGCAGTCAGCCCCAGCATTTT.

In DNA form, the CDR3 reads TGTGCCAGCTCCGGACAGGGGTCCCTAGCGGGGGGTCGGGAGACCCAGTACTTC. Translated, it gives CASSGQGSLAGGRETQYF. This chain links TRBV6-1 with TRBJ2-5, with 11 bases aligning to TRBD2. The CDR3 is made up of 18 amino acids. The V gene's germline CDR1 is MNHNS and CDR2 SASEGT. Trimming at V came to 8 bases and at J to 5 bases, leaving 19 bases not matched to a gene.

The CDR3 coding sequence is TGCGCCAGCAGCTACCGAAGGCCCGGGCAACTAGCAGGTGAAGCTTTCTTT. This translates into CASSYRRPGQLAGEAFF. The rearrangement joins TRBV4-1 to TRBJ1-1; D remains ambiguous. V was clipped by 5 bases and J by 7 bases, with 26 bases between them. Germline V CDR1 and CDR2: MGHRA, YSYEKL. CDR3 length: 17 residues.

The rearrangement uses TRBV11-2 and TRBJ2-2; TRBD2 agrees at 9 bases. The CDR3 loop spans 16 amino acids. The V and J ends lost 6 bases and 4 bases, in that order; junction bases with no gene match: 9. CDR1 and CDR2 (germline): SGHAT, FQNNGV. Written as DNA, the CDR3 is TGTGCCAGCAGATTTACGGGACTAGCCCTCACCGGGGAGCTGTTTTTT. Translation gives CASRFTGLALTGELFF.

The rearrangement links TRBV19 to TRBJ2-2; 8 bases agree with TRBD1. V was pared by 5 bases and J by 5 bases, with 4 bases of the junction left unmatched. CDR1 and CDR2 (germline): LNHDA, SQIVND (reference sequence). The CDR3 is 14 amino acids. The CDR3 sequence: CASSWQGATGELFF. The CDR3 coding sequence is TGTGCCAGTAGTTGGCAGGGGGCAACCGGGGAGCTGTTTTTT.

CDR3 in DNA: TGTGCCTGGAGTGGCCTACAGGGGAACTATGGCTACACCTTC. Protein product: CAWSGLQGNYGYTF. The chain recombines TRBV30 with TRBJ1-2; 7 positions match TRBD1. J gave up 2 bases and V 1 base, and 4 bases lay outside the gene matches. This CDR3 contains 14 residues. Germline CDR1 is GTSNPN and CDR2 is SVGIG (reference sequence).

The CDR3 DNA sequence: TGCGCCAGCAGCCGTGACGGGGGCAAAGCTTTCTTT. As protein: CASSRDGGKAFF. The chain combines TRBV5-1 with TRBJ1-1, with a weak D call TRBD1 (6 bases). V was shortened by 4 bases and J by 9 bases, with 13 bases between the two germline ends. The CDR3 is 12 amino acids. Germline-derived CDR1 and CDR2 are SGHRS and YFSETQ.

The J gene is TRBJ1-1, the V gene TRBV7-9, with a weak D call TRBD1 (6 bases). Germline V gene lookup returns CDR1 SEHNR and CDR2 FQNEAQ (reference sequence). The CDR3 totals 14 residues. Trimming removed 5 bases at V and 5 bases at J, with 15 bases between. This chain's CDR3 is CASSVKEGETEAFF. CDR3 nucleotide sequence: TGTGCCAGCAGCGTAAAGGAGGGGGAGACTGAAGCTTTCTTT.

V usage is TRBV5-6 and J usage is TRBJ1-5; a possible D gene is TRBD1 (6 bases). V lost 1 base and J lost 4, with 18 bases in between. In germline, CDR1 is SGHDT, CDR2 YYEEEE. CDR3 length: 17 amino acids. This chain's CDR3 is CASSLKGGAKANQPQHF. CDR3 nucleotides: TGTGCCAGCAGCTTGAAGGGGGGCGCGAAGGCAAATCAGCCCCAGCATTTT.

This chain links TRBV7-9 with TRBJ1-5; 7 bases agree with TRBD1. This CDR3 region has 14 residues. Germline V gives CDR1 SEHNR, CDR2 FQNEAQ (reference sequence). Germline trimming cut 5 bases from V and 2 bases from J; bases unmatched to any gene: 3. The CDR3 sequence is CASSGTAGNQPQHF. The CDR3 DNA follows: TGTGCCAGCAGCGGGACAGCCGGCAATCAGCCCCAGCATTTT.

The genes are TRBV11-3 and TRBJ1-5; D unclear. Trimming stripped 10 bases from V and 4 bases from J, with 14 bases between. CDR3 length equals 13 residues. Germline CDR1 is SGHNT and CDR2 is YENEEA. DNA of the CDR3: TGTGCCACCTACGCTCAAATTAATCAGCCCCAGCATTTT. Translated, it gives CATYAQINQPQHF.

This chain uses TRBV19 with TRBJ2-1, with D tentatively TRBD1 (7 bases). V was shortened by 2 bases and J by 8 bases, with 13 bases between the two germline ends. The CDR3 extends over 14 amino acids. The germline V gene has CDR1 LNHDA and CDR2 SQIVND (reference sequence). CDR3 region: CASSIRQGGDEQFF. CDR3 sequence (DNA): TGTGCCAGTAGTATAAGACAGGGAGGCGATGAGCAGTTCTTC.

This clonotype was seen just once. The genes are TRBV27 and TRBJ1-5; a weak D match, TRBD1 (6 bases). Germline V CDR1 and CDR2: MNHEY, SMNVEV (reference sequence). Between the trimmed V and J ends, which lost 8 bases and 0 bases, there was a span of 17 bases. The CDR3 totals 16 residues. CDR3 residues: CASHNLQGDSNQPQHF. The CDR3 DNA reads TGTGCCAGCCACAACCTACAGGGAGATAGCAATCAGCCCCAGCATTTT.

The chain couples TRBV29-1 to TRBJ2-7; 13 nucleotides match TRBD2. The CDR3 consists of 14 residues. V lost 4 bases and J lost 2; bases outside the gene matches: 2. Germline-derived CDR1 and CDR2 are SQVTM and ANQGSEA. The CDR3 DNA follows: TGCAGCGTTGGGGGGACTAGCGGGGCCTACGAGCAGTACTTC. Translation: CSVGGTSGAYEQYF.

The gene calls are TRBV18 and TRBJ2-1; D may be TRBD2 (5 bases). V shed 0 bases and J shed 0 bases, with 9 bases lying between them. The V gene's germline CDR1 is KGHSH and CDR2 LQKENI. The CDR3 length is 16 residues. CDR3 residues: CASSPPRRSSYNEQFF. The DNA of the CDR3 is TGTGCCAGCTCACCACCGAGGAGGAGCTCCTACAATGAGCAGTTCTTC. The full variable domain, in which reference TRBV18 and TRBJ2-1 provide the parts outside the CDR3, is NAGVMQNPRHLVRRRGQEARLRCSPMKGHSHVYWYRQLPEEGLKFMVYLQKENIIDESGMPKERFSAEFPKEGPSILRIQQVVRGDSAAYFCASSPPRRSSYNEQFFGPGTRLTVL.

The chain has TRBV6-5 and TRBJ2-1; D is perhaps TRBD1 (6 bases). This CDR3 region has 14 residues. Germline V gene data show CDR1 as MNHEY and CDR2 as SVGAGI. Trimming removed 8 bases at V and 7 bases at J, with 18 bases between. CDR3 amino acids: CASSRTGGENEQFF. The DNA of the CDR3 is TGTGCCAGCTCCCGGACTGGGGGCGAGAATGAGCAGTTCTTC.

The V call is TRBV7-9, the J call TRBJ2-5; D might be TRBD1 or TRBD2, each matching 5 bases. V dropped 5 bases and J dropped 2 bases, with 18 bases sitting between them. The CDR3 loop spans 16 amino acids. Germline V gene data show CDR1 as SEHNR and CDR2 as FQNEAQ (reference sequence). The CDR3 nucleotides are TGTGCCAGCAGCAGGGCGACCGGGACCCCACAAGAGACCCAGTACTTC. Encoded protein: CASSRATGTPQETQYF.

This chain joins TRBV30 and TRBJ2-1, with D possibly matching TRBD2 (5 bases). V lost 3 bases to trimming and J lost 7 bases, with 13 bases between them. Germline V gives CDR1 GTSNPN, CDR2 SVGIG (reference sequence). This CDR3 has 13 amino acids. This CDR3 reads CAWSLTRSNEQFF. The CDR3 nucleotides read TGTGCCTGGAGCCTTACTAGATCAAATGAGCAGTTCTTC.

The chain has TRBV20-1 and TRBJ2-3; no firm D call. V lost 6 bases and J 5 bases, leaving 9 bases between the germline ends. The V gene's germline CDR1 is DFQATT and CDR2 SNEGSKA (reference sequence). This CDR3 has 11 amino acids. CDR3 protein: CSADGLDTQYF. DNA of the CDR3: TGCAGTGCCGACGGATTAGATACGCAGTATTTT.

This sequence joins TRBV29-1 and TRBJ2-1, with D possibly being TRBD1 or TRBD2 (5 bases each). The CDR3 extends over 13 amino acids. V lost 7 bases and J lost 4, with 14 bases in between. Looked up from germline, CDR1 is SQVTM and CDR2 is ANQGSEA. CDR3 DNA sequence: TGCAGCGCCCTCCGAGGGGCTTACAATGAGCAGTTCTTC. Translating it yields CSALRGAYNEQFF.

This clonotype was seen only once. The V and J genes are TRBV7-2 and TRBJ2-3; 14 bases fit TRBD2. Germline lookup yields CDR1 SGHTA and CDR2 FQGNSA. The CDR3 consists of 14 residues. J gave up 10 bases and V 7 bases, and 7 bases lay outside the gene matches. The CDR3 sequence is CASKGTSGRGAQYF. CDR3 bases: TGTGCCAGCAAGGGGACTAGCGGGAGAGGCGCGCAGTATTTT.

The rearrangement joins TRBV6-1 to TRBJ1-1, with D perhaps TRBD1 (6 bases). The CDR3 covers 13 residues. Germline lookup yields CDR1 MNHNS and CDR2 SASEGT. Trimming removed 7 bases at V and 1 base at J, with 10 bases between. This CDR3 reads CASTPDRNTEAFF. The CDR3 DNA reads TGTGCCAGCACCCCGGACAGGAACACTGAAGCTTTCTTT.

The chain carries TRBV10-3 and TRBJ1-2, with D uncertain. Trimming cost V 3 bases and J 2 bases, with 7 bases left between them. The CDR3 length is 13 residues. Per germline, CDR1 ENHRY and CDR2 SYGVKD. As DNA, the CDR3 is TGTGCCATCAGTGACGTACAGAACTATGGCTACACCTTC. Residues: CAISDVQNYGYTF.

This chain links TRBV3-1 with TRBJ1-1; a weak D match, TRBD1 (5 bases). Germline V gives CDR1 LGHDT, CDR2 YNNKEL (reference sequence). The CDR3 runs to 15 residues. Trimming took off 0 bases at V and 7 bases at J, with 15 bases between the two ends. The CDR3 protein is CASSQERLGLNEAFF. The CDR3 DNA reads TGTGCCAGCAGCCAAGAGCGCCTGGGACTTAATGAAGCTTTCTTT.

The chain links TRBV27 to TRBJ2-2; 9 nucleotides agree with TRBD1. Unmatched junction bases numbered 15, after V lost 10 bases and J lost 6 bases. CDR1 is MNHEY and CDR2 is SMNVEV in the germline V gene (reference sequence). The CDR3 has 16 amino acids. Written as DNA, the CDR3 is TGTGCCACCCACCCCCACCGGACAGGGGTTTCCGGGGAGCTGTTTTTT. This encodes CATHPHRTGVSGELFF.